This T cell receptor (beta chain) was sequenced in a study of T cells after posttransplantation cyclophosphamide. Points from the study as a whole: Donor CD8+ memory clones often dominated recipient blood repertoires at later times.

This clone came up many times. Its antigen is currently unknown. Sequence at one end of the junction differs from germline and may be a read error. The method was immunoSEQ multiplex PCR; TCRdb's version includes in-frame clones alone and lacks a portion of them. The specimen has about 6,400 clones, none found just once. Busulfan-fludarabine conditioning, marrow transplant, and cyclophosphamide on days +3 and +4 were administered. The V gene's germline CDR1 is SSHAT and CDR2 FNYEAQ (reference sequence). The CDR3 runs to 15 residues. The TCR originated in a young adult male patient who received an allogeneic stem cell transplant from an unrelated donor, was CMV-positive, and had acute and chronic GVHD. Some T cells may have come from the graft donor. The chain uses TRBV7-7 and TRBJ2-1; 12 bases match TRBD2. The input for sequencing was PBMCs, taken after an allogeneic stem cell transplant with post-transplant cyclophosphamide. CDR3 region: CASSLAGGLMDEQFF. The CDR3 DNA sequence: TGTGCTAGCAGCCTAGCGGGAGGGCTTATGGATGAGCAGTTCTTC. Based on the CDR3 plus reference TRBV7-7 and TRBJ2-1, the full variable domain is GAGVSQSPRYKVTKRGQDVTLRCDPISSHATLYWYQQALGQGPEFLTYFNYEAQPDKSGLPSDRFSAERPEGSISTLTIQRTEQRDSAMYRCASSLAGGLMDEQFFGPGTRLTVL.